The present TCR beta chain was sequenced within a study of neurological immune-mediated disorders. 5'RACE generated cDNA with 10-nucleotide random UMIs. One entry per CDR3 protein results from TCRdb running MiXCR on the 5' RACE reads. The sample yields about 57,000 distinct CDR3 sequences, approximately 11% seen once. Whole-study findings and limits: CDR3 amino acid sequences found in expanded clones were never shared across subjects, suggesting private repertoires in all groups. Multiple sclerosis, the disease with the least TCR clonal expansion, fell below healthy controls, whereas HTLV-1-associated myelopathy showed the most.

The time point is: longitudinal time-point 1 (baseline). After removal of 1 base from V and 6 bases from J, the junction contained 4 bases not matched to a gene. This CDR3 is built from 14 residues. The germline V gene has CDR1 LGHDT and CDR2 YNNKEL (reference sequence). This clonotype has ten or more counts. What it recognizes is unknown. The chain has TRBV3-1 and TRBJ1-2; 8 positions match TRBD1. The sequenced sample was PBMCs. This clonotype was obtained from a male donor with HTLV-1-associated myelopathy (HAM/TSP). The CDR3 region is CASSQGTGLDGYTF. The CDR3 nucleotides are TGTGCCAGCAGCCAAGGGACAGGGTTGGATGGCTACACCTTC.